The 10 T cell receptor beta chains given below trace back to one sample, sequenced in a study of cytomegalovirus exposure and HLA in healthy donors. The PCR employed 60 Vbeta primers together with 13 Jbeta primers. Only in-frame clones appear in the TCRdb table, and some are missing; sequencing was by immunoSEQ multiplex PCR. The profile shows about 120,000 clones, roughly four fifths of them singletons. Sequenced: PBMCs. These TCRs come from a man aged 18 to 29 in good health and CMV-seronegative.

This chain connects TRBV10-3 to TRBJ2-5; D unresolved. The DNA end is more similar to TRBJ2-7, so the J call may be wrong. This CDR3 has 12 residues. The germline V gene has CDR1 ENHRY and CDR2 SYGVKD. The CDR3 is CAISQTDYEQYF. The CDR3 DNA reads TGTGCCATCAGCCAGACTGACTACGAGCAGTACTTC.

The J gene is TRBJ1-1, the V gene TRBV6-1; D not resolved. V was shortened by 10 bases and J by 2 bases, with 14 bases between the two germline ends. CDR3 length: 13 amino acids. Germline V lookup: CDR1 MNHNS, CDR2 SASEGT. The CDR3: CAIRRELNTEAFF. DNA of the CDR3: TGTGCCATTCGCCGGGAGCTTAACACTGAAGCTTTCTTT.

This chain links TRBV6-4 with TRBJ1-5; TRBD1 is a possible D gene (5 bases). The V gene's germline CDR1 is MRHNA and CDR2 SNTAGT. Trimming shortened V by 4 bases and J by 6 bases, and 16 bases separated the two germline ends. This CDR3 region has 15 residues. CDR3 coding DNA: TGTGCCAGCAGTGGCGGGAGGGGAGGGAGTCAGCCCCAGCATTTT. Protein: CASSGGRGGSQPQHF.

This clone occurred once. The chain employs TRBV23-1 and TRBJ1-2, with D unclear. TRBV23-1 is an open reading frame whose function is uncertain. The CDR3 length is 13 residues. V lost 8 bases and J lost 11, with 21 bases in between. CDR3 DNA sequence: TGCGCCAGCGAGTCAATTAAGGAGTTCCCGTACACCTTC. Protein: CASESIKEFPYTF.

V gene TRBV29-1 combines with J gene TRBJ1-3; D remains ambiguous. The germline V gene encodes CDR1 SQVTM and CDR2 ANQGSEA. CDR3 length: 15 amino acids. The ends were cut back, 0 bases at V and 2 bases at J, with 11 bases in the middle. DNA for the CDR3: TGCAGCGTTGAAGACCCCTCCCCCGCTGGAAACACCATATATTTT. Encoded protein: CSVEDPSPAGNTIYF.

In nucleotides, the CDR3 is TGTGCCAGCAGCTTGTCCCCGGGAGGGAAGACAGATACGCAGTATTTT. This sequence encodes CASSLSPGGKTDTQYF. V is TRBV5-6 and J is TRBJ2-3; 8 nucleotides agree with TRBD2. The germline gives CDR1 SGHDT, CDR2 YYEEEE. V lost 1 base, J lost 3 bases, and 7 bases stayed unmatched. This CDR3 spans 16 amino acids.

The table lists this clone with a count of one. The V call is TRBV6-5, the J call TRBJ1-2; no clear D gene. This CDR3 has 14 amino acids. Trimming took 0 bases from V and 6 from J, leaving 11 bases between them. Germline-derived CDR1 and CDR2 are MNHEY and SVGAGI. CDR3 protein: CASSYSRGRHGYTF. CDR3 in DNA: TGTGCCAGCAGTTACTCCCGCGGCCGGCATGGCTACACCTTC.

The chain joins TRBV9 to TRBJ2-7; the D gene is possibly TRBD1 (5 bases). V was cut by 0 bases and J by 3 bases, with 13 bases left in between. The germline gives CDR1 SGDLS, CDR2 YYNGEE. The CDR3 totals 15 residues. The CDR3 reads CASSVGQGGVYEQYF. In DNA form, the CDR3 reads TGTGCCAGCAGCGTAGGCCAGGGTGGGGTCTACGAGCAGTACTTC.

The gene calls are TRBV27 and TRBJ2-1; D perhaps matches TRBD1 (6 bases). Trimming left V 1 base short and J 10 bases short, with 11 bases between. Germline CDR1 reads MNHEY; CDR2 reads SMNVEV (reference sequence). This CDR3 region has 13 residues. DNA of the CDR3: TGTGCCAGCAGTTTATATTCTAGGGGGGAGCAGTTCTTC. Amino acids: CASSLYSRGEQFF.

Notes on this clone: The same CDR3 also results from other DNA sequences found in this sample. This chain joins TRBV7-9 and TRBJ1-1; 7 positions agree with TRBD1. CDR1 and CDR2 from the germline V gene are SEHNR and FQNEAQ (reference sequence). With 5 bases clipped from V and 1 base from J, the junction kept 4 bases outside the gene matches. The CDR3 is 14 residues long. In nucleotides, the CDR3 is TGTGCCAGCAGCAGTTACAGGGGGAACACTGAAGCTTTCTTT. This codes for CASSSYRGNTEAFF. The complete variable domain, with remaining parts taken from reference TRBV7-9 and TRBJ1-1, reads DTGVSQNPRHKITKRGQNVTFRCDPISEHNRLYWYRQTLGQGPEFLTYFQNEAQLEKSRLLSDRFSAERPKGSFSTLEIQRTEQGDSAMYLCASSSYRGNTEAFFGQGTRLTVV.